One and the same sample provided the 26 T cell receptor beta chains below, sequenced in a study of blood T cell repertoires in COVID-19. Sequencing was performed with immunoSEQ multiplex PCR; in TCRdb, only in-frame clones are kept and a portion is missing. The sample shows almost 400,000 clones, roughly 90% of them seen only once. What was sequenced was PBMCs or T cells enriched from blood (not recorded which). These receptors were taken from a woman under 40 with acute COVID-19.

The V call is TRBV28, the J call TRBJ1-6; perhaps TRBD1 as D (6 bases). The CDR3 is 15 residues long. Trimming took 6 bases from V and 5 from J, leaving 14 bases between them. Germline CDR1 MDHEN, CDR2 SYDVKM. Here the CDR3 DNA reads TGTGCCAGCAGAGACCAGGGGCGGGATAATTCACCCCTCCACTTT. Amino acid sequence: CASRDQGRDNSPLHF.

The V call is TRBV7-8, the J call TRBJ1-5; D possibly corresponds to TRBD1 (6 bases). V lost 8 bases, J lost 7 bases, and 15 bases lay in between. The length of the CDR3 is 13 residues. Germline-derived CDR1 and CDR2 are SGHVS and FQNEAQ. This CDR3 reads CASGLRGGQPQHF. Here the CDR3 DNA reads TGTGCCAGCGGCCTTAGGGGGGGCCAGCCCCAGCATTTT.

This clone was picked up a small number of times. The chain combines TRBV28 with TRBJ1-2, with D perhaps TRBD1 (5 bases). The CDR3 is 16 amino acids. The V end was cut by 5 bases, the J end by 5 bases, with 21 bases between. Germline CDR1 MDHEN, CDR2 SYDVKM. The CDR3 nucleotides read TGTGCCAGCAGTCAAGGCCTGGGGCAGGGTCGGTATGGCTACACCTTC. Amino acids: CASSQGLGQGRYGYTF.

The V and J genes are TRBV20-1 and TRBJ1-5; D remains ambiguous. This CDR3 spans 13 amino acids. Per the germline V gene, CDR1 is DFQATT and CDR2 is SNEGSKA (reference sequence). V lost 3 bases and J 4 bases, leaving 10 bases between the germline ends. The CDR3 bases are TGCAGTGCTAGTTCGCGGCTAAATCAGCCCCAGCATTTT. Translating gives CSASSRLNQPQHF.

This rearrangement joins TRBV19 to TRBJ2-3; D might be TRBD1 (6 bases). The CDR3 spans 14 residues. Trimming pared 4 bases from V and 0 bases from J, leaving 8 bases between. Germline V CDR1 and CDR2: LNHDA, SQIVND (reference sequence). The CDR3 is CASSTDSSTDTQYF. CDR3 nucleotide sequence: TGTGCCAGTAGTACGGACAGTAGCACAGATACGCAGTATTTT.

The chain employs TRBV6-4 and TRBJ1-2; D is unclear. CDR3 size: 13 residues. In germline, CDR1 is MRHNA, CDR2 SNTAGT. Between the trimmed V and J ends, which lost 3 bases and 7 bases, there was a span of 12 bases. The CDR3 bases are TGTGCCAGCAGTGATGGCCTCGGGGTTGGCTACACCTTC. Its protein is CASSDGLGVGYTF.

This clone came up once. For the CDR3, the DNA is TGTGCCAGTAGTATATCCTTCGCGGGGGGGCCAGTAAATGAGCAGTTCTTC. It translates to CASSISFAGGPVNEQFF. V is TRBV19 and J is TRBJ2-1, with 9 bases that match TRBD2. There are 17 residues in the CDR3. V was pared by 2 bases and J by 7 bases, with 12 bases of the junction left unmatched. Germline V gives CDR1 LNHDA, CDR2 SQIVND (reference sequence).

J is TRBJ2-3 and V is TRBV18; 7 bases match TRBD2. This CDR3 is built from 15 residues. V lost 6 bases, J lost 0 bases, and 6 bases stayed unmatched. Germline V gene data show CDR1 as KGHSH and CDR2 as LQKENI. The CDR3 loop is CASSKLATSTDTQYF. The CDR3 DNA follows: TGTGCCAGCTCCAAACTAGCGACTAGCACAGATACGCAGTATTTT.

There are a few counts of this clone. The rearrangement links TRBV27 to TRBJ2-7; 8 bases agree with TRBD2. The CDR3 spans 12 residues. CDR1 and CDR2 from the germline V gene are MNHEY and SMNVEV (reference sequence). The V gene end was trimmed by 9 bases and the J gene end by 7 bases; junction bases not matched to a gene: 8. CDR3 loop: CASGAGVGEQYF. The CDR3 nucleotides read TGTGCCAGTGGAGCGGGGGTAGGAGAGCAGTACTTC.

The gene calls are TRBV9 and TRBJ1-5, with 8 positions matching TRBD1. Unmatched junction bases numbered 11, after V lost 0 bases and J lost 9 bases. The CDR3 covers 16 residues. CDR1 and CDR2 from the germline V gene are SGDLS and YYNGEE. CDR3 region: CASSVGDRGSGGPQHF. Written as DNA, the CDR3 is TGTGCCAGCAGCGTAGGCGACAGGGGATCCGGAGGGCCCCAGCATTTT.

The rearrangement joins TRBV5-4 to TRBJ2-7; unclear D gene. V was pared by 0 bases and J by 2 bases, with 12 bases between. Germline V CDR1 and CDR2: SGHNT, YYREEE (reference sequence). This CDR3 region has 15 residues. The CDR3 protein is CASSLAIGGTYEQYF. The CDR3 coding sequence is TGTGCCAGCAGCTTGGCGATAGGCGGTACCTACGAGCAGTACTTC.

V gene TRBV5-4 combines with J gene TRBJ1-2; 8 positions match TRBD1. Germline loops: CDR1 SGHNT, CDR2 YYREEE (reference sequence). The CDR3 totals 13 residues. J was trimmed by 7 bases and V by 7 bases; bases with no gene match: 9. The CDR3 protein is CASHEQGAGGYTF. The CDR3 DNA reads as TGTGCCAGCCACGAGCAGGGGGCGGGTGGCTACACCTTC.

The CDR3 region has the DNA TGTGCCACCAGTGAGCCTGACAGGGCCTACGAGCAGTACTTC. Protein product: CATSEPDRAYEQYF. The gene calls are TRBV24-1 and TRBJ2-7, with TRBD1 matching 7 bases. V dropped 4 bases and J dropped 2; count of bases not matched to a gene: 4. CDR1 is KGHDR, CDR2 SFDVKD, per germline. The CDR3 runs to 14 residues.

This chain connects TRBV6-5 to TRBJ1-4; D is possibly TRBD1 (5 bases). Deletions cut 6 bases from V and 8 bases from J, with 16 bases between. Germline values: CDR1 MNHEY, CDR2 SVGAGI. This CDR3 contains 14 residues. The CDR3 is CASSNGGVREKLFF. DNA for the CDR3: TGTGCCAGCAGCAACGGGGGGGTTCGGGAAAAACTGTTTTTT.

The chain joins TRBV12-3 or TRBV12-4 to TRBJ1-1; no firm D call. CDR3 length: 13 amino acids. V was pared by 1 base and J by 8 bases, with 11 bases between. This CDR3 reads CASSLGGLIEAFF. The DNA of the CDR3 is TGTGCCAGCAGTTTAGGAGGTCTGATAGAAGCTTTCTTT.

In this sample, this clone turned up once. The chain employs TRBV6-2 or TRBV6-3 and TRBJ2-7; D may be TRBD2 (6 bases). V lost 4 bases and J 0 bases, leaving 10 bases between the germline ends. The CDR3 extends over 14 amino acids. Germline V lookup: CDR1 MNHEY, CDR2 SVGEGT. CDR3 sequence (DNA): TGTGCCAGCAGTTCACCGGGAGACTCCTACGAGCAGTACTTC. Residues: CASSSPGDSYEQYF.

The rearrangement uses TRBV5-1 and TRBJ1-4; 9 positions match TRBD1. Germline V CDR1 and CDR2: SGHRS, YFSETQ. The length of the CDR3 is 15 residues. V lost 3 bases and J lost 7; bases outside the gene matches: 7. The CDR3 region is CASSWATGGREKLFF. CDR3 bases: TGCGCCAGCAGCTGGGCGACAGGGGGTCGTGAAAAACTGTTTTTT.

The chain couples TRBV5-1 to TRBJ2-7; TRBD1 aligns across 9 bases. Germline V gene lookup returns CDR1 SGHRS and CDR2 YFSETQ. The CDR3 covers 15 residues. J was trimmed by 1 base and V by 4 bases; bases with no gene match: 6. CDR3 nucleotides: TGCGCCAGCAGCACCTACGGGACAGGGTCCTACGAGCAGTACTTC. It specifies CASSTYGTGSYEQYF.

The CDR3 reads CASSARTGGTDTQYF. CDR3 sequence (DNA): TGTGCCAGCAGCGCCCGGACAGGGGGCACAGATACGCAGTATTTT. This chain uses TRBV9 with TRBJ2-3; 9 bases fit TRBD1. After removal of 3 bases from V and 1 base from J, the junction contained 3 bases not matched to a gene. The CDR3 loop spans 15 amino acids. The V gene's germline CDR1 is SGDLS and CDR2 YYNGEE.

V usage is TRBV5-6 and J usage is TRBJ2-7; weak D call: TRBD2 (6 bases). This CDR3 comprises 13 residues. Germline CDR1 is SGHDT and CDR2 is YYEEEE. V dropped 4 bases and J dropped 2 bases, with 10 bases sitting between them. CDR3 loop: CASSRGAPYEQYF. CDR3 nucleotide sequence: TGTGCCAGCAGCCGCGGGGCCCCCTACGAGCAGTACTTC.

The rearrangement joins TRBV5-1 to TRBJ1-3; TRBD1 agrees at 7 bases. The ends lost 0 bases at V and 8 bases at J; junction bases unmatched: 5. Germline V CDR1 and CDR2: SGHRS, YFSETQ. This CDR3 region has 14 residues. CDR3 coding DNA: TGCGCCAGCAGCTTGGGGACAGGCCTGGACACCATATATTTT. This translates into CASSLGTGLDTIYF.

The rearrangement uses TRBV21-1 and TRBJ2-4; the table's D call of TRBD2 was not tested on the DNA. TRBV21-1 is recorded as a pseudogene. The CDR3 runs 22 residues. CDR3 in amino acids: CASSKRAETVLAGEIAKNIQYF. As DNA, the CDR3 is TGTGCCAGCAGCAAACGGGCTGAAACAGTACTAGCGGGGGAGATAGCCAAAAACATTCAGTACTTC.

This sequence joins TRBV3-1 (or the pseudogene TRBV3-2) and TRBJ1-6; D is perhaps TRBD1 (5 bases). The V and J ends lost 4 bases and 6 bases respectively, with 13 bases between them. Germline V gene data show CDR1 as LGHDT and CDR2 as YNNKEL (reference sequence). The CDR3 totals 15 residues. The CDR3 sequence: CASSPRTGGNSPLHF. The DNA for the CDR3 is TGTGCCAGCAGCCCCCGGACGGGGGGTAATTCACCCCTCCACTTT.

CDR3 nucleotide sequence: TGTGCCAGCAGCGACTTTTGGGGGGCAACTAATGAAAAACTGTTTTTT. Translated, it gives CASSDFWGATNEKLFF. This chain connects TRBV7-9 to TRBJ1-4; D might be TRBD1 (5 bases). With 5 bases removed from V and 0 bases from J, the gap between germline ends came to 13 bases. Germline CDR1 reads SEHNR; CDR2 reads FQNEAQ (reference sequence). The CDR3 is 16 amino acids. The whole variable domain, filled in from reference TRBV7-9 and TRBJ1-4, reads DTGVSQNPRHKITKRGQNVTFRCDPISEHNRLYWYRQTLGQGPEFLTYFQNEAQLEKSRLLSDRFSAERPKGSFSTLEIQRTEQGDSAMYLCASSDFWGATNEKLFFGSGTQLSVL.

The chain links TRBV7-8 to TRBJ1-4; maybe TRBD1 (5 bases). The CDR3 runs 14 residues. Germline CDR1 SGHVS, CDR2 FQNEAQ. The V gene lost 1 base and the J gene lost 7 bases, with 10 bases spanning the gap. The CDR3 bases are TGTGCCAGCAGCTTAGTTGGGGGGGTTGAAAAACTGTTTTTT. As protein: CASSLVGGVEKLFF.

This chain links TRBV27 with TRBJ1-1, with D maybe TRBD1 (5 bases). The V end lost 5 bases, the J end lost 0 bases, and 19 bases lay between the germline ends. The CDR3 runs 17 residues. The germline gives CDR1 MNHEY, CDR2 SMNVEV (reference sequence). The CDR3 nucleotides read TGTGCCAGCAGTACAACTCTTGGGGGGACCATGAACACTGAAGCTTTCTTT. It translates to CASSTTLGGTMNTEAFF.